The next 6 T cell receptor beta chains were all read from a single sample in a study of Tregs in tolerant kidney transplant recipients. The assay was immunoSEQ multiplex PCR, and TCRdb's table has in-frame clones only and misses some. The sample carries 100,000 to 130,000 clones, nearly 90% recorded once. The starting material was CD4+ T cells from blood, obtained before the transplant. These receptors were collected from a human donor who received a combined kidney and bone marrow transplant.

The gene calls are TRBV5-8 and TRBJ1-1; 8 positions agree with TRBD1. CDR3 length: 15 residues. The germline CDR1 and CDR2 sequences are SGHTS and YDEGEE. The ends lost 3 bases at V and 5 bases at J; junction bases unmatched: 9. CDR3 nucleotides: TGTGCCAGCAGCTACGGACAGGGAAGAGGTACTGAAGCTTTCTTT. Protein sequence: CASSYGQGRGTEAFF.

The chain combines TRBV5-1 with TRBJ2-1; tentatively, D is TRBD1 (6 bases). The germline V and J ends were trimmed by 4 bases and 4 bases, with 12 bases remaining between them. The germline V gene encodes CDR1 SGHRS and CDR2 YFSETQ. The CDR3 spans 14 residues. CDR3 nucleotides: TGCGCCAGCAGCCCCGGACAGCTATACAATGAGCAGTTCTTC. It yields the protein CASSPGQLYNEQFF.

This chain connects TRBV15 to TRBJ2-5, with 7 positions matching TRBD2. This CDR3 region has 14 residues. Germline V gene data show CDR1 as LNHNV and CDR2 as YYDKDF (reference sequence). After removal of 1 base from V and 5 bases from J, the junction contained 4 bases not matched to a gene. The CDR3 nucleotides read TGTGCCACCAGCAGAGCAGGGAGGGATGAGACCCAGTACTTC. It codes for CATSRAGRDETQYF.

The chain carries TRBV5-6 and TRBJ2-5, with D possibly being TRBD2 (5 bases). This CDR3 is 12 amino acids long. The V end lost 2 bases, the J end lost 9 bases, and 11 bases lay between the germline ends. Germline V gene lookup returns CDR1 SGHDT and CDR2 YYEEEE. In DNA, the CDR3 is TGTGCCAGCAGCTTAGAAAGAGCGGCCCAGTACTTC. Translation: CASSLERAAQYF.

This chain links TRBV18 with TRBJ2-3; 10 positions match TRBD2. This CDR3 spans 15 amino acids. Trimming at V came to 3 bases and at J to 11 bases, leaving 11 bases not matched to a gene. In germline, CDR1 is KGHSH, CDR2 LQKENI. The CDR3 sequence is CASSPQGASGSLQYF. In DNA, the CDR3 is TGTGCCAGCTCACCCCAAGGGGCTAGCGGGAGCCTGCAGTATTTT.

This clone was counted once. The chain couples TRBV27 to TRBJ1-1; D is uncertain. Germline V gene lookup returns CDR1 MNHEY and CDR2 SMNVEV (reference sequence). V gave up 2 bases and J gave up 1 base, with 11 bases separating them. This CDR3 has 15 amino acids. As DNA, the CDR3 is TGTGCCAGCAGTTTAGTTTCGGGAGGGAACACTGAAGCTTTCTTT. Translation: CASSLVSGGNTEAFF.